The rows below give T cell receptor beta chains drawn from one sample of a study of cytomegalovirus exposure and HLA in healthy donors. Produced via immunoSEQ multiplex PCR; TCRdb's table is partial and in-frame only. The sample shows roughly 100,000 clones, 9.5% to 15% of them seen only once. Sequencing was done on a sample of PBMCs. The receptors come from a man between 40 and 49 years old in good health and CMV-seropositive. The CDR3 runs from the conserved cysteine through the conserved F or W. D genes are given only for firm matches. Clone size appears in some rows only: once, few, many, or a class for an expanded clone.

j_call d_call clone_size cdr3_length v_call cdr3_nt cdr3_aa
TRBJ2-1 - few 16 TRBV15 TGTGCCACCAGCAGAACGGGGGTTGGATTTGACAATGAGCAGTTCTTC CATSRTGVGFDNEQFF
TRBJ1-2 - few 11 TRBV2 TGTGCCAGCAGTCCCGGGGGGGGCTACACCTTC CASSPGGGYTF
TRBJ1-5 TRBD1 - 18 TRBV7-8 TGTGCCAGCAGCGCGGGGTTCGGGACAGGGGGCGAGAATCAGCCCCAGCATTTT CASSAGFGTGGENQPQHF
TRBJ2-3 - few 16 TRBV6-6 TGTGCCAGCAGTTACGATCCAGGGAAGGGCACAGATACGCAGTATTTT CASSYDPGKGTDTQYF
TRBJ2-3 TRBD2 - 17 TRBV18 TGTGCCAGCTCACCCGTGACTAGCGGGAGCGCAACAGATACGCAGTATTTT CASSPVTSGSATDTQYF
TRBJ2-1 - few 13 TRBV6-4 TGTGCCAGCAGTGACTCGAGGGTGAGCGAGCAGTTCTTC CASSDSRVSEQFF
TRBJ2-1 TRBD1 few 15 TRBV6-5 TGTGCCAGCAGTTCAGGACAGGGGTATAACGATGAGCAGTTCTTC CASSSGQGYNDEQFF
TRBJ1-2 - few 15 TRBV7-2 TGTGCCAGCAGCTTAGATGGGGCAGGGTACTATGGCTACACCTTC CASSLDGAGYYGYTF
TRBJ1-2 - - 15 TRBV7-3 TGTGCCAGCAGCCTAACCCCAGGGGCGGGGGATGGCTACACCTTC CASSLTPGAGDGYTF
TRBJ1-2 TRBD1 few 15 TRBV28 TGTGCCAGCAGTTTTACAGGGGGCCCTTCCTATGGCTACACCTTC CASSFTGGPSYGYTF
TRBJ2-7 TRBD1 - 14 TRBV9 TGTGCCAGCAGCGTAGCTTGGACAGGCTACGAGCAGTACTTC CASSVAWTGYEQYF
TRBJ1-5 TRBD1 few 13 TRBV29-1 TGCAGCGTTGGGCAGGGGGTCAATCAGCCCCAGCATTTT CSVGQGVNQPQHF
TRBJ2-5 TRBD2 few 15 TRBV7-2 TGTGCCAGCAGCTTAGGTAGCGGGAGAGCAGAGACCCAGTACTTC CASSLGSGRAETQYF
TRBJ1-1 TRBD1 - 13 TRBV19 TGTGCCTCGGGGACAGGGGTAAGTGCTGAAGCTTTCTTT CASGTGVSAEAFF
TRBJ2-7 TRBD2 - 15 TRBV7-9 TGTGCCAGCAGCTTCCGACTAGCGGGAGAAAACGAGCAGTACTTC CASSFRLAGENEQYF
TRBJ1-1 - - 15 TRBV7-6 TGTGCCAGCAGCAAGATTGCGATTGGGAACACTGAAGCTTTCTTT CASSKIAIGNTEAFF
TRBJ1-4 TRBD1 - 14 TRBV28 TGTGCCAGCAGCACGGACAGGCCCAATGAAAAACTGTTTTTT CASSTDRPNEKLFF
TRBJ1-5 - few 13 TRBV19 TGTGCCAGTAGTTTAGGGAGGGATCAGCCCCAGCATTTT CASSLGRDQPQHF
TRBJ1-3 - - 15 TRBV5-6 TGTGCCAGCAGCTTGGATTGGCTCTCTGGAAACACCATATATTTT CASSLDWLSGNTIYF
TRBJ1-2 - - 15 TRBV18 TGTGCCAGCTCACCTTCCAGGGATGGTAACTATGGCTACACCTTC CASSPSRDGNYGYTF
TRBJ2-1 - few 14 TRBV6-5 TGTGCCAGCAGCTATACCCCCGGGGACAATGAGCAGTTCTTC CASSYTPGDNEQFF
TRBJ2-3 - - 16 TRBV28 TGTGCCAGCAGTGTACTAGCCGGAGACGCCACAGATACGCAGTATTTT CASSVLAGDATDTQYF
TRBJ2-7 TRBD2 - 14 TRBV27 TGTGCCAGCAGTTTTGGGACTAGCGATTACGAGCAGTACTTC CASSFGTSDYEQYF
TRBJ1-1 TRBD1 few 15 TRBV5-1 TGCGCCAGCAGCTTGGGGGACAGCGCTGGGACTGAAGCTTTCTTT CASSLGDSAGTEAFF
TRBJ1-4 - - 16 TRBV10-3 TGTGCCATCAGTGAGTCATATTCCAGGGTAGGGGAAAAACTGTTTTTT CAISESYSRVGEKLFF
TRBJ1-1 TRBD1 few 15 TRBV7-3 TGTGCCAGCAGCTTAACAGGGGGCCCCTACACTGAAGCTTTCTTT CASSLTGGPYTEAFF
TRBJ1-1 - few 13 TRBV5-4 TGTGCCAGCAGCTTGGTCTCGAACACTGAAGCTTTCTTT CASSLVSNTEAFF
TRBJ2-7 TRBD1 few 15 TRBV19 TGTGCCAGTAGGGCGACAGGGGATAGGTCCTACGAGCAGTACTTC CASRATGDRSYEQYF
TRBJ1-1 - - 14 TRBV13 TGTGCCAGCAGCTTAGCAGGGAGGGAGGCTGAAGCTTTCTTT CASSLAGREAEAFF
TRBJ1-4 - few 14 TRBV5-1 TGCGCCAGCAGCTTGGACAGCAATAATGAAAAACTGTTTTTT CASSLDSNNEKLFF
TRBJ2-5 - - 15 TRBV10-3 TGTGCCATCAGTGACAGCGCCTACTACGGAGAGACCCAGTACTTC CAISDSAYYGETQYF